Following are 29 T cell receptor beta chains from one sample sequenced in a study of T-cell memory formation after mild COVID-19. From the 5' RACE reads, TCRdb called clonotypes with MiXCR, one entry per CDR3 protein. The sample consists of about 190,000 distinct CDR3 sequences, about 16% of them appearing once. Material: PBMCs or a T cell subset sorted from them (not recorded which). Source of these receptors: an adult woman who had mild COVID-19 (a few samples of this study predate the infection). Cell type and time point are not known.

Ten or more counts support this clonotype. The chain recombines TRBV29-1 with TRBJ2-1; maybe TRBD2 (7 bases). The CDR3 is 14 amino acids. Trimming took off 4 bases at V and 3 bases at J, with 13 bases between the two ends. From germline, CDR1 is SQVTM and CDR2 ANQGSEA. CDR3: CSVGGGGGYNEQFF. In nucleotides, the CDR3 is TGCAGCGTTGGCGGGGGAGGGGGCTACAATGAGCAGTTCTTC.

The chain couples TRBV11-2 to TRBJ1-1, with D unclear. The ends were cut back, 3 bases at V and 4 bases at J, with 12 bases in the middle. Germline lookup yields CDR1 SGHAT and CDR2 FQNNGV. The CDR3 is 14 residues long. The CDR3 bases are TGTGCCAGCAGCTTCCCCCCGGGATCCACTGAAGCTTTCTTT. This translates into CASSFPPGSTEAFF.

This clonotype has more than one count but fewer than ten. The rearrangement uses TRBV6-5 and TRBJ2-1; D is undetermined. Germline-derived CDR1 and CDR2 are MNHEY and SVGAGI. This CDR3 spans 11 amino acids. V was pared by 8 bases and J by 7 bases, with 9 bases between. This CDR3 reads CASRRLNEQFF. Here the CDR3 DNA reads TGTGCCAGCCGAAGACTGAATGAGCAGTTCTTC.

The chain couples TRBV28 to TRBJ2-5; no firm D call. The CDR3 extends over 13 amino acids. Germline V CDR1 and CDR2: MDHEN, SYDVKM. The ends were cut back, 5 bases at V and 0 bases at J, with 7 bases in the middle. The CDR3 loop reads CASSLWNQETQYF. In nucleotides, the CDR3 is TGTGCCAGCAGTCTTTGGAACCAAGAGACCCAGTACTTC.

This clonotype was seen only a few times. CDR3 region: CASSSLRRGTAPYEQYF. CDR3 nucleotide sequence: TGTGCCAGCAGTTCCCTAAGACGAGGGACAGCTCCCTACGAGCAGTACTTC. The chain combines TRBV6-2 or TRBV6-3 with TRBJ2-7; TRBD1 matches 7 bases. J lost 2 bases, V lost 4 bases, and 14 bases had no gene match. CDR1 MNHEY and CDR2 SVGEGT come from the germline V gene. The CDR3 spans 17 residues.

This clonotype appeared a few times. The CDR3 region is CASSVGAWDRQETQYF. In nucleotides, the CDR3 is TGTGCCAGCAGCGTAGGGGCTTGGGACAGACAAGAGACCCAGTACTTC. The chain has TRBV9 and TRBJ2-5; 7 nucleotides match TRBD1. The CDR3 length is 16 residues. V was clipped by 0 bases and J by 2 bases; unmatched bases: 7. Per the germline V gene, CDR1 is SGDLS and CDR2 is YYNGEE.

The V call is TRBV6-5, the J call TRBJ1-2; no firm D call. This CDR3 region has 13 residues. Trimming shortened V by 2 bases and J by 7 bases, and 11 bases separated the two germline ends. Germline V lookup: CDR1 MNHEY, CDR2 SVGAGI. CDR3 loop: CASSYVRGSGYTF. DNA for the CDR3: TGTGCCAGCAGTTACGTCCGAGGGTCTGGCTACACCTTC.

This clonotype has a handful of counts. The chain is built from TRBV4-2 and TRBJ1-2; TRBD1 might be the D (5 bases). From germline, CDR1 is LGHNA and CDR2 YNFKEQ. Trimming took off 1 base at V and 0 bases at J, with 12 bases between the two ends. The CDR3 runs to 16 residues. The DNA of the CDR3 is TGTGCCAGCAGCCAAGGCTCGACGGGGCCTAACTATGGCTACACCTTC. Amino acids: CASSQGSTGPNYGYTF.

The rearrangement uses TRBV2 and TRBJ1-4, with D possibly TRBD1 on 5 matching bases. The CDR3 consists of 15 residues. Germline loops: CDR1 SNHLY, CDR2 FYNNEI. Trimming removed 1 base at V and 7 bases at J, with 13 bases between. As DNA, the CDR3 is TGTGCCAGCAGTGAAGGGCAGGGTAGGAGTGAAAAACTGTTTTTT. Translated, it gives CASSEGQGRSEKLFF.

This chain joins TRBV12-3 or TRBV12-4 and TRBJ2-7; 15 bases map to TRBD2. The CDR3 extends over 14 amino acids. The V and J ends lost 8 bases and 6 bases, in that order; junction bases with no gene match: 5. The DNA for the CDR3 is TGTGCCAGCCGGACTAGCGGGGGGGCAGCCGAGCAGTACTTC. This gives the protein CASRTSGGAAEQYF.

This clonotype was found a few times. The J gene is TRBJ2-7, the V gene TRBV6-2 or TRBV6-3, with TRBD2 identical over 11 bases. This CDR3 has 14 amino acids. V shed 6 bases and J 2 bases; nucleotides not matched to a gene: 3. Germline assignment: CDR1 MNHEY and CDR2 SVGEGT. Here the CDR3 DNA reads TGTGCCAGCAGCTTTAGCGGGAGGGCCTACGAGCAGTACTTC. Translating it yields CASSFSGRAYEQYF.

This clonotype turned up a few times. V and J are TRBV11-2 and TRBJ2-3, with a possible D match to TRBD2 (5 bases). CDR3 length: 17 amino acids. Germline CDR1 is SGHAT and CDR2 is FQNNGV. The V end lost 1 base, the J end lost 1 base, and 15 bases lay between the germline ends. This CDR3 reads CASSLGSRTGGTDTQYF. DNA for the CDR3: TGTGCCAGCAGCTTAGGGTCTAGGACTGGCGGCACAGATACGCAGTATTTT.

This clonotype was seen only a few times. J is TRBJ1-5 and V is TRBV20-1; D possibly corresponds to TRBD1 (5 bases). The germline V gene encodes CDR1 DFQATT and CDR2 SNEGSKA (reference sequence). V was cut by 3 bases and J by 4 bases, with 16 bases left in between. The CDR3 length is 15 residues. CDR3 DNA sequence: TGCAGTGCTAGTCCTTCGGGACTACCTAATCAGCCCCAGCATTTT. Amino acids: CSASPSGLPNQPQHF.

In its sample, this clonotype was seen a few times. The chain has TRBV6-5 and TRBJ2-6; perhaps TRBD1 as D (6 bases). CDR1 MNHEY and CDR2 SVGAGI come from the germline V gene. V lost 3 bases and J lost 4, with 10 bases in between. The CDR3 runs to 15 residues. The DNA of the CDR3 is TGTGCCAGCAGTTATGGGGGCCCCGGGGCCAACGTCCTGACTTTC. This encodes CASSYGGPGANVLTF.

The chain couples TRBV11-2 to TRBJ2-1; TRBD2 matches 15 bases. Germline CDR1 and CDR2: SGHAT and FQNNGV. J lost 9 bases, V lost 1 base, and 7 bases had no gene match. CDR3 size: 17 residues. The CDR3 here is CASSLGTSGRGFIEQFF. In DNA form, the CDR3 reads TGTGCCAGCAGCTTAGGGACTAGCGGGAGGGGCTTCATTGAGCAGTTCTTC.

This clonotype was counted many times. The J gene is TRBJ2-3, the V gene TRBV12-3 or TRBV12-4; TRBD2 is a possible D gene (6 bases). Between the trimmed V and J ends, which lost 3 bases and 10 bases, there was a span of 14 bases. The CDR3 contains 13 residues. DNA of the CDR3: TGTGCCAGCAGTTTTCAGGGCGGGGCCGCGCAGTATTTT. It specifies CASSFQGGAAQYF.

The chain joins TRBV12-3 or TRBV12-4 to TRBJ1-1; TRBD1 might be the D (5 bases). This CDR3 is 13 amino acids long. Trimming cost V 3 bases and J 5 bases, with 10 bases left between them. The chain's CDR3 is CASSFGQGTEAFF. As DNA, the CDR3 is TGTGCCAGCAGTTTTGGTCAGGGTACTGAAGCTTTCTTT.

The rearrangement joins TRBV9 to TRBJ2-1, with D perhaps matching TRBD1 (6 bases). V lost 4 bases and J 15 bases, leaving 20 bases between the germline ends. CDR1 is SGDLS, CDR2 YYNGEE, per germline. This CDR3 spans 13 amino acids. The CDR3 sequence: CASSPHPTGPPFF. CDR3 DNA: TGTGCCAGCAGCCCCCATCCGACAGGACCGCCGTTCTTC.

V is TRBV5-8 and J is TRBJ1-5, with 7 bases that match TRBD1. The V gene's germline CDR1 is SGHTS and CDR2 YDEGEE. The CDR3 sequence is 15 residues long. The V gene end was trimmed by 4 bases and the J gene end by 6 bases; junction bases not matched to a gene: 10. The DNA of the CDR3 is TGTGCCAGCAGCCCGGTGGGCAGGGGGAGTCAGCCCCAGCATTTT. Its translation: CASSPVGRGSQPQHF.

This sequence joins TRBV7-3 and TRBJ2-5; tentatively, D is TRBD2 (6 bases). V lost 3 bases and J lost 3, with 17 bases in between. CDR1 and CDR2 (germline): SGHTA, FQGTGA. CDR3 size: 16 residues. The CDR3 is CASSFSGSSAKETQYF. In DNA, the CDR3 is TGTGCCAGCAGCTTCAGTGGTTCTAGCGCGAAAGAGACCCAGTACTTC.

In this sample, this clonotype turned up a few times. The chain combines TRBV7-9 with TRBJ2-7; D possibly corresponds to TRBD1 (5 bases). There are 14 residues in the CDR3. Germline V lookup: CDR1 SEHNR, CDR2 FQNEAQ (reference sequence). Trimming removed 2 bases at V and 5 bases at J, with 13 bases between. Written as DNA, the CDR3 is TGTGCCAGCAGCTTAATCGATGGGGCGAACGAGCAGTACTTC. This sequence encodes CASSLIDGANEQYF.

CDR3 sequence: CASSYESASGSNEQFF. The CDR3 nucleotides are TGTGCCAGCAGTTACGAGTCGGCTAGCGGGAGCAATGAGCAGTTCTTC. This chain links TRBV6-5 with TRBJ2-1; 10 bases are a match to TRBD2. J lost 6 bases, V lost 2 bases, and 7 bases had no gene match. The CDR3 is made up of 16 amino acids. Germline V gives CDR1 MNHEY, CDR2 SVGAGI.

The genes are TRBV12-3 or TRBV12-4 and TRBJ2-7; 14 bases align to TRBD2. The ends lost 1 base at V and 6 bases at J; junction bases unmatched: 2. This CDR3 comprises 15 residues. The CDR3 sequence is CASSLVGLAGGEQYF. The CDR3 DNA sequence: TGTGCCAGCAGTTTAGTTGGACTAGCGGGGGGCGAGCAGTACTTC.

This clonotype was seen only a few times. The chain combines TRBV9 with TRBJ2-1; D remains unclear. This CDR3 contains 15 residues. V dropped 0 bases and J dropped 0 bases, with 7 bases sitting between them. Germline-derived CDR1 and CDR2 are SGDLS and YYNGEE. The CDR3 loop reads CASSVGAASYNEQFF. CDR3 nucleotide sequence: TGTGCCAGCAGCGTAGGGGCGGCCTCCTACAATGAGCAGTTCTTC.

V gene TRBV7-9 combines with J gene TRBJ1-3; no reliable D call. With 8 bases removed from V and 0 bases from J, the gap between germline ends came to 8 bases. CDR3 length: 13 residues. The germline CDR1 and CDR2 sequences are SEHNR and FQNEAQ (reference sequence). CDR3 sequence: CASSMSSGNTIYF. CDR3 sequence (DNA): TGTGCCAGCTCGATGAGCTCTGGAAACACCATATATTTT.

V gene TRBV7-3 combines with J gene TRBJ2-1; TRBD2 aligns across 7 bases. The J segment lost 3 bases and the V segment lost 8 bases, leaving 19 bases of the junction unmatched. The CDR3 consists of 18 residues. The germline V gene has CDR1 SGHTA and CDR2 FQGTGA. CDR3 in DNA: TGTGCCAGCCAGATTCTAGCCCAGGGCGGGAGAGACTACAATGAGCAGTTCTTC. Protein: CASQILAQGGRDYNEQFF. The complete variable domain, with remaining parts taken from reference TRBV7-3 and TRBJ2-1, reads GAGVSQTPSNKVTEKGKYVELRCDPISGHTALYWYRQSLGQGPEFLIYFQGTGAADDSGLPNDRFFAVRPEGSVSTLKIQRTERGDSAVYLCASQILAQGGRDYNEQFFGPGTRLTVL.

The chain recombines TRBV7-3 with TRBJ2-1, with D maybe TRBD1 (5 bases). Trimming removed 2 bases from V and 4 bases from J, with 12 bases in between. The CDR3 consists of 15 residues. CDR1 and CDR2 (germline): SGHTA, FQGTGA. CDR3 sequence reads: CASSLAAGMYNEQFF. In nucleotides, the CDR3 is TGTGCCAGCAGCTTAGCAGCAGGGATGTACAATGAGCAGTTCTTC.

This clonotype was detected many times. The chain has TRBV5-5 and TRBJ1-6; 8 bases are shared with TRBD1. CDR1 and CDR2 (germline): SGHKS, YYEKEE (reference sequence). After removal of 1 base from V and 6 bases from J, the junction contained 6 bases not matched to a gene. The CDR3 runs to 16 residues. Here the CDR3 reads CASSLRQGISNSPLHF. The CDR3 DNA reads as TGTGCCAGCAGCTTGAGACAGGGGATAAGTAATTCACCCCTCCACTTT.

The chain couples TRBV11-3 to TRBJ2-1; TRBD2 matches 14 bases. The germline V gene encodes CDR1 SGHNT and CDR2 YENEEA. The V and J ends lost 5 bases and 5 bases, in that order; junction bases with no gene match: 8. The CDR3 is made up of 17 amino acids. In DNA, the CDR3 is TGTGCCAGCAGCAAGAGACTAGCGGGAGGGCTGGACAATGAGCAGTTCTTC. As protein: CASSKRLAGGLDNEQFF.